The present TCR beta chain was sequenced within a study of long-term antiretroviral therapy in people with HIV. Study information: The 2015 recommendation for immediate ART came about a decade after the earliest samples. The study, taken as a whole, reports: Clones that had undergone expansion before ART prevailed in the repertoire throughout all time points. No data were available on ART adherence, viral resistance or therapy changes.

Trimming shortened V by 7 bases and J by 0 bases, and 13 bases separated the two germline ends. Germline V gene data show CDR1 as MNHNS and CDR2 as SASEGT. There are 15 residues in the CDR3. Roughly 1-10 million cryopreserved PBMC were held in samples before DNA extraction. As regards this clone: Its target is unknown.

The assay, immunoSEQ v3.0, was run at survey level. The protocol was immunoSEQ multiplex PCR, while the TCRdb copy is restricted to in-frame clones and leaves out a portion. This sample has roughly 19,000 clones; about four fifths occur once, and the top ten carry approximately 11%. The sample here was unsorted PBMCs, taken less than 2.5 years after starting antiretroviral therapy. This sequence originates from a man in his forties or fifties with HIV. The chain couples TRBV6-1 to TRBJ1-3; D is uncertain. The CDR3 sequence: CASTLTEVSGNTIYF. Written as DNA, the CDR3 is TGTGCCAGCACTCTGACGGAAGTCTCTGGAAACACCATATATTTT.